This T cell receptor beta chain was recorded in a study of blood T cells in healthy people across ages. Study-wide points: Observed TCR beta diversity showed a strong correlation with the percentage of naive T cells as measured by flow cytometry. One million T cells yielded diversity estimates that were considered underestimates. With age, beta diversity per million T cells declined roughly linearly, significantly by 40.

CDR1 is SGHVS and CDR2 is FNYEAQ in the germline V gene. This CDR3 is built from 13 residues. Through a sample-barcoded 5' primer and a J-beta primer mix, a second PCR was run for roughly 6 to 12 cycles. TCRdb itself ran the 5' RACE reads through MiXCR, one entry per CDR3 protein. The sample records hundreds of thousands of distinct CDR3 sequences, around a fifth being singletons. This clonotype has only a few counts. Antigen unknown. The junction differs from germline at one of its ends, possibly a read error. The sequence was obtained from a man aged 70-80 years in good health. Sample: blood. This chain links TRBV7-6 with TRBJ1-5; TRBD1 aligns across 8 bases. In DNA form, the CDR3 reads TGTGTCAGCAGCTTGGACAGGGTCTCGCCCCAGCATTTT. It yields the protein CVSSLDRVSPQHF.